The clone carrying this TCR beta chain was detected once. What it binds is unknown. The record originates from a study of cytomegalovirus exposure and HLA in healthy donors. General study findings and limits: Listed as cytomegalovirus-associated were approximately 160 TCR beta chains.

Libraries were prepared by immunoSEQ multiplex PCR; TCRdb keeps only in-frame clonotypes and omits some of them. The table includes about 260,000 clones, 90% detected once. This CDR3 is 18 amino acids long. CDR1 and CDR2 (germline): MDHEN, SYDVKM. Trimming cost V 4 bases and J 2 bases; bases outside gene matches: 13. The TCR originated in a woman in her twenties or thirties in good health and CMV-seronegative. The sequencing sample was made of PBMCs. The chain carries TRBV28 and TRBJ2-1; 8 bases are a match to TRBD1. As DNA, the CDR3 is TGTGCCAGCAGTTACCGGACAGGGTTGGGGACCCCCTACAATGAGCAGTTCTTC. It is translated as CASSYRTGLGTPYNEQFF.